This TCR beta chain emerged from a study of blood T cell repertoires in COVID-19. The overall study: COVID-19 samples collected from the United States, Italy and Spain covered acute and convalescent phases. PBMCs, B-cell-depleted T cells, or T cells provided the cDNA or gDNA that made up the material.

Authors' processing steps: Counts of nucleated cells, estimated from reference gene primer amplification, were obtained. The protocol was immunoSEQ multiplex PCR, while the TCRdb copy is restricted to in-frame clones and leaves out a portion. V and J calls and clone size are those listed in that table; D and trimming were worked out from the DNA. In the table there are some 130,000 clones, around 86% of which are singletons. The sequencing input was peripheral blood. The sequence came from a man older than 75 with acute or convalescent COVID-19.

CDR3 nucleotide sequence: TGTGCCAGCAGTTTGAAGGGGGCGGCCTATGGCTACACCTTC. It translates to CASSLKGAAYGYTF. The genes are TRBV27 and TRBJ1-2, with 7 bases matching TRBD1. Germline-derived CDR1 and CDR2 are MNHEY and SMNVEV (reference sequence). The J segment lost 4 bases and the V segment lost 3 bases, leaving 5 bases of the junction unmatched. This CDR3 is 14 amino acids long.